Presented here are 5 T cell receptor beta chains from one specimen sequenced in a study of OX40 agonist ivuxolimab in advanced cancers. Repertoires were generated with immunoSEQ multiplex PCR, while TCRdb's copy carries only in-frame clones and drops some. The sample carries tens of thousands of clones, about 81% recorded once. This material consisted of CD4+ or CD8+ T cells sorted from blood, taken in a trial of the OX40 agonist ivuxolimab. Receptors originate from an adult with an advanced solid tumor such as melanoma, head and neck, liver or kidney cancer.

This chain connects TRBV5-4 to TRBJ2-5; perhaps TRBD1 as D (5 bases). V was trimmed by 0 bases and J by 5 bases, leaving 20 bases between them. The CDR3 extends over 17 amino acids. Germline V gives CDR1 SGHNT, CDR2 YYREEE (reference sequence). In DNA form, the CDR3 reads TGTGCCAGCAGCTTGGAAATGTCGTCGGACATCGCGGAGACCCAGTACTTC. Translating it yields CASSLEMSSDIAETQYF.

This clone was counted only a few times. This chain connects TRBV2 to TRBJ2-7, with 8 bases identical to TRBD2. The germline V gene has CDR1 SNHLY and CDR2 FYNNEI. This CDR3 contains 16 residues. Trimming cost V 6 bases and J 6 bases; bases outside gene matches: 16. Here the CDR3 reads CASRPGLGAGGSEQYF. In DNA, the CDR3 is TGTGCCAGCAGGCCGGGATTGGGGGCGGGAGGATCCGAGCAGTACTTC. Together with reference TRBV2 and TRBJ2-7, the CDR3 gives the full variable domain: EPEVTQTPSHQVTQMGQEVILRCVPISNHLYFYWYRQILGQKVEFLVSFYNNEISEKSEIFDDQFSVERPDGSNFTLKIRSTKLEDSAMYFCASRPGLGAGGSEQYFGPGTRLTVT.

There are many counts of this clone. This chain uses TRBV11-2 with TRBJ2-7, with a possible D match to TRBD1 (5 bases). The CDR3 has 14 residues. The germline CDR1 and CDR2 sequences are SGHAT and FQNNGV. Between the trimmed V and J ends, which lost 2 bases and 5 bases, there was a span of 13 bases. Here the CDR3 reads CASSLPQPGHEQYF. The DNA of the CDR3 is TGTGCCAGCAGCTTACCCCAACCAGGGCACGAGCAGTACTTC.

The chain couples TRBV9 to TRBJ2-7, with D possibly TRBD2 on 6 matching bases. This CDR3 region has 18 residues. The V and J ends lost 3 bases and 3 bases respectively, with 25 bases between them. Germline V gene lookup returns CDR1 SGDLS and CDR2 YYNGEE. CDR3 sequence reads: CASSAAGQTRDGFYEQYF. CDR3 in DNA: TGTGCCAGCAGCGCCGCGGGGCAAACGCGGGACGGGTTCTACGAGCAGTACTTC.

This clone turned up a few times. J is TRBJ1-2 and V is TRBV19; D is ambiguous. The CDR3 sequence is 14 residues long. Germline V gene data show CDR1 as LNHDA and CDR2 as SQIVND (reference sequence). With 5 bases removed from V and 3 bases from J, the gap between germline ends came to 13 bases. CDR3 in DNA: TGTGCCAGTAGTGCTAGGCCGGATTACTATGGCTACACCTTC. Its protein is CASSARPDYYGYTF.